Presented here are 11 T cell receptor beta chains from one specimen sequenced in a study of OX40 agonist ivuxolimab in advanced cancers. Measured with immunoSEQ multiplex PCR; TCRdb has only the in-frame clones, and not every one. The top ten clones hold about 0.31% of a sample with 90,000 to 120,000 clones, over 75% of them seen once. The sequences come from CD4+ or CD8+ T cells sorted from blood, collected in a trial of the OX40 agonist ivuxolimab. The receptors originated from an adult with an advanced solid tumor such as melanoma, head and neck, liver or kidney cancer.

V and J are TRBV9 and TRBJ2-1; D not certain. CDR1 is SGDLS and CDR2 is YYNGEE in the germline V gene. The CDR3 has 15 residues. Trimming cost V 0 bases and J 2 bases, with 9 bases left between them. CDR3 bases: TGTGCCAGCAGCGTAGCGGCCGGCCCCTACAATGAGCAGTTCTTC. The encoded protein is CASSVAAGPYNEQFF.

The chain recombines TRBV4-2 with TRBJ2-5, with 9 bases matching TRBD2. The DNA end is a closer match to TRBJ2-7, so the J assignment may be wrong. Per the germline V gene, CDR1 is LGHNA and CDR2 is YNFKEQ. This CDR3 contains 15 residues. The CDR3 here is CASSRRLAESYEQYF. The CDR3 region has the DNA TGTGCCAGCAGCCGACGACTAGCGGAGTCCTACGAGCAGTACTTC.

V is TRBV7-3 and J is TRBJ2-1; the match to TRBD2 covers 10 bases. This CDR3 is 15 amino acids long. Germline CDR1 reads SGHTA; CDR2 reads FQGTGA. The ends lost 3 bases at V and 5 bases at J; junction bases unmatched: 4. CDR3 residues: CASSLVTSGDNEQFF. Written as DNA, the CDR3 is TGTGCCAGCAGCTTGGTAACTAGCGGGGACAATGAGCAGTTCTTC. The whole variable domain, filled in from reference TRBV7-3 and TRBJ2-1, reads GAGVSQTPSNKVTEKGKYVELRCDPISGHTALYWYRQSLGQGPEFLIYFQGTGAADDSGLPNDRFFAVRPEGSVSTLKIQRTERGDSAVYLCASSLVTSGDNEQFFGPGTRLTVL.

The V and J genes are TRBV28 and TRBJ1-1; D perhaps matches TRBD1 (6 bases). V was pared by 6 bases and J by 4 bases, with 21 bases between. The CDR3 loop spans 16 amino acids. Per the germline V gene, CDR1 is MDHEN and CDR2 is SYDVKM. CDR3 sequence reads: CASRYTRGGGFTEAFF. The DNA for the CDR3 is TGTGCCAGCAGGTATACCAGGGGAGGCGGTTTCACTGAAGCTTTCTTT. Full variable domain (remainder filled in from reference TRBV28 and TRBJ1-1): DVKVTQSSRYLVKRTGEKVFLECVQDMDHENMFWYRQDPGLGLRLIYFSYDVKMKEKGDIPEGYSVSREKKERFSLILESASTNQTSMYLCASRYTRGGGFTEAFFGQGTRLTVV.

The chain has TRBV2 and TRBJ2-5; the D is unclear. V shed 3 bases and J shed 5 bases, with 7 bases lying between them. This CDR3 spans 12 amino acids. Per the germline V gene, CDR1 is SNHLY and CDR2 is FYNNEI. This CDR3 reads CASSDFRETQYF. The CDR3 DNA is TGTGCCAGCAGTGATTTTCGGGAGACCCAGTACTTC.

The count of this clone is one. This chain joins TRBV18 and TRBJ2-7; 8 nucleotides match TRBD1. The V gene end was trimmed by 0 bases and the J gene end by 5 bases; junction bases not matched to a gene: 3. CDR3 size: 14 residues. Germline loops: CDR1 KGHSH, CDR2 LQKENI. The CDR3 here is CASSPPQGANEQYF. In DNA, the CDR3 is TGTGCCAGCTCACCACCTCAGGGGGCGAACGAGCAGTACTTC. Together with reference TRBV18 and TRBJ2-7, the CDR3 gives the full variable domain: NAGVMQNPRHLVRRRGQEARLRCSPMKGHSHVYWYRQLPEEGLKFMVYLQKENIIDESGMPKERFSAEFPKEGPSILRIQQVVRGDSAAYFCASSPPQGANEQYFGPGTRLTVT.

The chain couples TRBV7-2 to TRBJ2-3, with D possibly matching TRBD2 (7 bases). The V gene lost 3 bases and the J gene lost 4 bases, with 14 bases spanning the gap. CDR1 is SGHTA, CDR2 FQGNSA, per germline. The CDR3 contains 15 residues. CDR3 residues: CASSFKSGGSDTQYF. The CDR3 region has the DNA TGTGCCAGCAGCTTTAAGTCGGGGGGCTCAGATACGCAGTATTTT.

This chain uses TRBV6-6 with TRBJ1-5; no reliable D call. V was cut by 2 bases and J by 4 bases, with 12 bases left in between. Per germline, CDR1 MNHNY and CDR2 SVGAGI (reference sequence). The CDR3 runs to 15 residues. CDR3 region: CASSYTGSQNQPQHF. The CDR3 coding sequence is TGTGCCAGCAGTTACACGGGTTCCCAGAATCAGCCCCAGCATTTT.

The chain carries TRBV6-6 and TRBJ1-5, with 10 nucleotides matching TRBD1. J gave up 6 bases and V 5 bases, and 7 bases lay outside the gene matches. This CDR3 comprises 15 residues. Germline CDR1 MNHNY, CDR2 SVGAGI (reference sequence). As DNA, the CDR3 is TGTGCCAGCAGTCCTCCGGGACAGGGGACTCAGCCCCAGCATTTT. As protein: CASSPPGQGTQPQHF.

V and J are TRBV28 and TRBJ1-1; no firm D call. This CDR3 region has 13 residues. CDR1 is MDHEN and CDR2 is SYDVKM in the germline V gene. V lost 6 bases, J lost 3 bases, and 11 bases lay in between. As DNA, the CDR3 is TGTGCCAGCAGGGAGGGAGGTGACACTGAAGCTTTCTTT. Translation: CASREGGDTEAFF.

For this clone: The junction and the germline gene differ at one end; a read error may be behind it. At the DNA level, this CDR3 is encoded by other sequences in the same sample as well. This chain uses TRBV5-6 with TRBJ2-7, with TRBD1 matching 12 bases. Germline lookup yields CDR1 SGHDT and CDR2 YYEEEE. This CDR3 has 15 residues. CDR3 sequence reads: CASSSRDRGRYEQYF. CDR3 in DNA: TGTGCCAGCAGCTCGAGGGACAGGGGGCGTTACGAGCAATACTTC.